This T cell receptor (beta chain) was recovered during a study of cytomegalovirus exposure and HLA in healthy donors. Whole-study findings and limits: According to an earlier analysis, most TCR beta V segments yielded productive rearrangements about 87% or about 30% of the time. From TCR beta sequences, most subjects' HLA-A and HLA-B alleles were reportedly predicted accurately.

V was shortened by 1 base and J by 4 bases, with 8 bases between the two germline ends. Germline V gene data show CDR1 as GTSNPN and CDR2 as SVGIG (reference sequence). The CDR3 spans 13 residues. On this clone: Antigen: not known.

The PCR employed 60 Vbeta primers together with 13 Jbeta primers. Original data processing: Roughly 80 million unique TCR beta chains, 9 million to 11 million shared, were counted in a later analysis. Measured with immunoSEQ multiplex PCR; TCRdb has only the in-frame clones, and not every one. V and J calls and clone size follow that table, whereas D and trimming were derived from the DNA. The sample records more than 95,000 clones, roughly 72% being singletons. Material for sequencing was PBMCs. The rearrangement links TRBV30 to TRBJ1-5, with unresolved D. This receptor was identified in a woman aged 18-29 years in good health and CMV-seropositive. The CDR3 protein is CAWSAFGNQPQHF. The CDR3 nucleotides read TGTGCCTGGAGTGCGTTCGGGAATCAGCCCCAGCATTTT.